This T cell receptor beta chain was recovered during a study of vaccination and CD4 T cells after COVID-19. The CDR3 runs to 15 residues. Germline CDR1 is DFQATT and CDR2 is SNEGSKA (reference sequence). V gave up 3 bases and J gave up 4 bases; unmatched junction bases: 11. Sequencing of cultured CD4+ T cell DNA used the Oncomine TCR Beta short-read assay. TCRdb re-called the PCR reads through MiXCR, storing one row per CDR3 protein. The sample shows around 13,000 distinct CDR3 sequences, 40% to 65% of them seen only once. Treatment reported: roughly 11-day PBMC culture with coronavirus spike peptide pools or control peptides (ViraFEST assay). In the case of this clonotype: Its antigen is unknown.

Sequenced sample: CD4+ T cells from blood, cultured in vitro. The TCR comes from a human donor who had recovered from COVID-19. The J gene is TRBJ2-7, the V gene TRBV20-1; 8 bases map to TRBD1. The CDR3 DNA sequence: TGCAGTGCTAGCCCCGGACAGGGAGACTGGTACGAGCAGTACTTC. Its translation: CSASPGQGDWYEQYF.